Shown below are 15 T cell receptor beta chains from a single sample sequenced in a study of shared clonotypes between healthy human individuals. Naivety among CD8 cells was defined by CD45RO negativity and positive CCR7 selection, thereby excluding terminally differentiated effector memory CD45RA+ cells. Repertoires were generated with immunoSEQ multiplex PCR, while TCRdb's copy carries only in-frame clones and drops some. This sample carries approximately 2,200,000 clones, 85% to 95% of them seen once, and the ten largest clones take more than 1.5%. Sequencing used naive CD8+ T cells from PBMCs. The receptors here all came from a man aged 18 to 29 in good health. Some clones in this sample may be carry-over from other donors' samples.

In this sample, this clone turned up once. This chain uses TRBV28 with TRBJ2-5, with no clear D. Germline-derived CDR1 and CDR2 are MDHEN and SYDVKM. The V gene lost 3 bases and the J gene lost 3 bases, with 11 bases spanning the gap. The CDR3 contains 14 residues. In DNA form, the CDR3 reads TGTGCCAGCAGTTTTCTGGCCCCTAAAGAGACCCAGTACTTC. Amino acid sequence: CASSFLAPKETQYF. Based on the CDR3 plus reference TRBV28 and TRBJ2-5, the full variable domain is DVKVTQSSRYLVKRTGEKVFLECVQDMDHENMFWYRQDPGLGLRLIYFSYDVKMKEKGDIPEGYSVSREKKERFSLILESASTNQTSMYLCASSFLAPKETQYFGPGTRLLVL.

This chain uses TRBV4-2 with TRBJ2-7; the match to TRBD1 covers 7 bases. Germline lookup yields CDR1 LGHNA and CDR2 YNFKEQ. The CDR3 is made up of 16 amino acids. V dropped 0 bases and J dropped 4; count of bases not matched to a gene: 9. The CDR3 nucleotides are TGTGCCAGCAGCCAAGAACTGACAGGGACCCTATACGAGCAGTACTTC. This codes for CASSQELTGTLYEQYF.

This clone was recorded only once. This sequence joins TRBV5-6 and TRBJ2-5, with D uncertain. The CDR3 runs to 17 residues. The V gene's germline CDR1 is SGHDT and CDR2 YYEEEE. Trimming removed 4 bases from V and 3 bases from J, with 22 bases in between. Written as DNA, the CDR3 is TGTGCCAGCAGCCTGCTTATGTTAGACACAGTAGAAGAGACCCAGTACTTC. Its translation is CASSLLMLDTVEETQYF. The whole variable domain, remainder taken from reference TRBV5-6 and TRBJ2-5, is DAGVTQSPTHLIKTRGQQVTLRCSPKSGHDTVSWYQQALGQGPQFIFQYYEEEERQRGNFPDRFSGHQFPNYSSELNVNALLLGDSALYLCASSLLMLDTVEETQYFGPGTRLLVL.

Note on this clone: Different DNA sequences within this sample yield the same CDR3. The CDR3 DNA reads TGTGCCAGCAGCTCTAGACTAGCAGTCTACAATGAGCAGTTCTTC. Translated, it gives CASSSRLAVYNEQFF. The V gene is TRBV13, the J gene TRBJ2-1; 7 bases line up with TRBD2. The CDR3 has 15 amino acids. Trimming cost V 4 bases and J 3 bases; bases outside gene matches: 6. Germline V lookup: CDR1 PRHDT, CDR2 FYEKMQ (reference sequence). The variable domain in full, completed from reference TRBV13 and TRBJ2-1, reads AAGVIQSPRHLIKEKRETATLKCYPIPRHDTVYWYQQGPGQDPQFLISFYEKMQSDKGSIPDRFSAQQFSDYHSELNMSSLELGDSALYFCASSSRLAVYNEQFFGPGTRLTVL.

The chain carries TRBV27 and TRBJ1-1, with a possible D match to TRBD1 (6 bases). V lost 6 bases, J lost 6 bases, and 11 bases lay in between. The CDR3 has 12 amino acids. Germline lookup yields CDR1 MNHEY and CDR2 SMNVEV (reference sequence). The CDR3 DNA reads as TGTGCCAGCAGCCAACAGGGATCTGAAGCTTTCTTT. It translates to CASSQQGSEAFF.

This chain joins TRBV19 and TRBJ2-3; 12 nucleotides align to TRBD1. The germline V gene encodes CDR1 LNHDA and CDR2 SQIVND (reference sequence). This CDR3 is built from 14 residues. V trimming: 5 bases; J trimming: 6 bases; junction bases outside the gene matches: 3. This CDR3 reads CASSGTGGSDTQYF. In DNA form, the CDR3 reads TGTGCCAGTAGTGGGACAGGGGGCAGTGATACGCAGTATTTT.

The chain recombines TRBV4-3 with TRBJ2-7; D is uncertain. The CDR3 length is 17 residues. Germline CDR1 is LGHNA and CDR2 is YSLEER. Trimming left V 1 base short and J 0 bases short, with 16 bases between. The CDR3 region is CASSQGTTISSSYEQYF. The CDR3 coding sequence is TGCGCCAGCAGCCAAGGAACTACGATCTCGAGCTCCTACGAGCAGTACTTC.

This rearrangement joins TRBV7-9 to TRBJ2-1; TRBD2 aligns across 11 bases. The CDR3 contains 13 residues. V lost 6 bases and J lost 6; bases outside the gene matches: 1. Germline CDR1 and CDR2: SEHNR and FQNEAQ (reference sequence). In DNA, the CDR3 is TGTGCCAGCAGACTAGCGGGGGCCAATGAGCAGTTCTTC. This codes for CASRLAGANEQFF.

In nucleotides, the CDR3 is TGTGCCAGCAGCAGACACACAAGGGTGGGAAACACCATATATTTT. Amino acids: CASSRHTRVGNTIYF. This rearrangement joins TRBV11-2 to TRBJ1-3; D remains ambiguous. Per the germline V gene, CDR1 is SGHAT and CDR2 is FQNNGV. This CDR3 spans 15 amino acids. V lost 5 bases and J lost 4, with 15 bases in between.

This clone was seen only once. The chain combines TRBV5-1 with TRBJ2-7; D is uncertain. The CDR3 totals 15 residues. Looked up from germline, CDR1 is SGHRS and CDR2 is YFSETQ. Trimming took 1 base from V and 5 from J, leaving 16 bases between them. Here the CDR3 reads CASSLSGGTLDEQYF. For the CDR3, the DNA is TGCGCCAGCAGCTTGTCGGGCGGTACCCTAGACGAGCAGTACTTC. The complete variable domain, with remaining parts taken from reference TRBV5-1 and TRBJ2-7, reads KAGVTQTPRYLIKTRGQQVTLSCSPISGHRSVSWYQQTPGQGLQFLFEYFSETQRNKGNFPGRFSGRQFSNSRSEMNVSTLELGDSALYLCASSLSGGTLDEQYFGPGTRLTVT.

The CDR3 DNA reads TGCGCCAGCGGGGGAGATACGCAGTATTTT. Encoded protein: CASGGDTQYF. The chain recombines TRBV10-2 with TRBJ2-3, with D perhaps being TRBD1 or TRBD2 (5 bases each). CDR3 length: 10 amino acids. The ends were cut back, 8 bases at V and 5 bases at J, with 5 bases in the middle. The germline V gene has CDR1 WSHSY and CDR2 SAAADI.

The chain carries TRBV5-6 and TRBJ2-7; no clear D. This CDR3 region has 13 residues. V lost 0 bases, J lost 3 bases, and 7 bases lay in between. Germline V gene data show CDR1 as SGHDT and CDR2 as YYEEEE. CDR3 amino acids: CASSLGGYYEQYF. DNA for the CDR3: TGTGCCAGCAGCTTGGGTGGGTACTACGAGCAGTACTTC.

The chain recombines TRBV28 with TRBJ2-1, with D tentatively TRBD2 (5 bases). Germline loops: CDR1 MDHEN, CDR2 SYDVKM. The CDR3 has 14 amino acids. The germline V and J ends were trimmed by 5 bases and 6 bases, with 14 bases remaining between them. The CDR3 sequence is CASSVLVMTNEQFF. The CDR3 coding sequence is TGTGCCAGCAGTGTACTAGTTATGACCAATGAGCAGTTCTTC.

This chain uses TRBV27 with TRBJ2-5; no reliable D call. Deletions cut 8 bases from V and 5 bases from J, with 15 bases between. Germline assignment: CDR1 MNHEY and CDR2 SMNVEV (reference sequence). There are 13 residues in the CDR3. CDR3 bases: TGTGCCAGCTCGGATATCTTTGCGGAGACCCAGTACTTC. This sequence encodes CASSDIFAETQYF.

In the case of this clone: A junction boundary mismatches the germline segment, possibly from a read error. This chain links TRBV27 with TRBJ2-7; 10 nucleotides match TRBD1. The CDR3 runs 13 residues. Per the germline V gene, CDR1 is MNHEY and CDR2 is SMNVEV (reference sequence). In DNA, the CDR3 is TGTGCCAGCACGGAACCGGGACAGGGGCGCTCGCACTTC. Encoded protein: CASTEPGQGRSHF.